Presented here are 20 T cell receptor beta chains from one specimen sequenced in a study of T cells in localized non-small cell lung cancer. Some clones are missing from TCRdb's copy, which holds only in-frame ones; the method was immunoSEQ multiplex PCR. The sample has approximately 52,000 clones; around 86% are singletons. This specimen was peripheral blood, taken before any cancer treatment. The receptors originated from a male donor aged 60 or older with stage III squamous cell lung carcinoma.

Written as DNA, the CDR3 is TGTGCCAGCAGTGCGGCCAGCGGGGGGTCCGTCTCCTACAATGAGCAGTTCTTC. This codes for CASSAASGGSVSYNEQFF. The chain uses TRBV6-4 and TRBJ2-1; 9 positions agree with TRBD2. The CDR3 length is 18 residues. The germline V gene encodes CDR1 MRHNA and CDR2 SNTAGT. J gave up 0 bases and V 4 bases, and 10 bases lay outside the gene matches.

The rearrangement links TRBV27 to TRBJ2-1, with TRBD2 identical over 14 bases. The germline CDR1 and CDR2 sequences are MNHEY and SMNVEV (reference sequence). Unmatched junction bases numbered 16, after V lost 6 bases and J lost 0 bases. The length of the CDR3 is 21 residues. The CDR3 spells CASSRTRASGLAGGSYNEQFF. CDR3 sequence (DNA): TGTGCCAGCAGCAGGACCCGGGCTTCCGGACTAGCGGGAGGCTCCTACAATGAGCAGTTCTTC.

The CDR3 coding sequence is TGCGCCAGCAGCTTGAGTCCGGTAGGAAGGGACAATGAGCAGTTCTTC. Protein: CASSLSPVGRDNEQFF. The genes are TRBV5-1 and TRBJ2-1; D is undetermined. The CDR3 totals 16 residues. CDR1 SGHRS and CDR2 YFSETQ come from the germline V gene. Trimming stripped 1 base from V and 5 bases from J, with 16 bases between.

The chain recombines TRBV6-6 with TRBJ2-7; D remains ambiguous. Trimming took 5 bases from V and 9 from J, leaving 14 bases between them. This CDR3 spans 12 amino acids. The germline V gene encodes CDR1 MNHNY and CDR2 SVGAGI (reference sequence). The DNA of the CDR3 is TGTGCCAGCAGTAGTTTAACTACTGGGCAGTACTTC. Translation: CASSSLTTGQYF.

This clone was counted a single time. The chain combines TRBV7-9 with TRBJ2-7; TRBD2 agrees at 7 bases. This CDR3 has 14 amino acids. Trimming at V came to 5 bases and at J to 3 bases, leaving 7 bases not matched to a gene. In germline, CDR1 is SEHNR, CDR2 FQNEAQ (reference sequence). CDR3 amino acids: CASSPAGAGYEQYF. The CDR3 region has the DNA TGTGCCAGCAGCCCCGCGGGAGCGGGCTACGAGCAGTACTTC.

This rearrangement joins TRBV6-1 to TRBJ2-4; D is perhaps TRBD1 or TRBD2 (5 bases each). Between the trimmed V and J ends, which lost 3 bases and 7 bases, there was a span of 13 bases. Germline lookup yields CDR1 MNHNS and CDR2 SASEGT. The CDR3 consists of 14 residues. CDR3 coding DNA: TGTGCCAGCAGTGAGGGGGACCAGCTCAACATTCAGTACTTC. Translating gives CASSEGDQLNIQYF.

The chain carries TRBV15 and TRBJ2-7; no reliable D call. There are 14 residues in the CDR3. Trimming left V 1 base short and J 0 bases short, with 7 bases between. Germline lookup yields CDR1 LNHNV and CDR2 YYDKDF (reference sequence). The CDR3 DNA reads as TGTGCCACCAGCAGAGTCGGCTACTCCTACGAGCAGTACTTC. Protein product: CATSRVGYSYEQYF.

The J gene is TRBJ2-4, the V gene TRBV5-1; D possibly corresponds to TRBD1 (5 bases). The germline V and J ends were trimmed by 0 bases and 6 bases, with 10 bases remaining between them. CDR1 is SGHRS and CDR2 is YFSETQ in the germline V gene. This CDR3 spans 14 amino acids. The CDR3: CASSLDGQINIQYF. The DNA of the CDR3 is TGCGCCAGCAGCTTGGACGGACAAATAAACATTCAGTACTTC.

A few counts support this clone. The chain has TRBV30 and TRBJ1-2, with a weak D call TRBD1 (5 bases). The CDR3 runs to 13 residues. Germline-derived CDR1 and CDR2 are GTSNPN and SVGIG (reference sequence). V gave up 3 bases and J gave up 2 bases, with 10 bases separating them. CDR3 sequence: CAWRRDYNYGYTF. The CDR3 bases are TGTGCCTGGAGGAGGGACTACAACTATGGCTACACCTTC.

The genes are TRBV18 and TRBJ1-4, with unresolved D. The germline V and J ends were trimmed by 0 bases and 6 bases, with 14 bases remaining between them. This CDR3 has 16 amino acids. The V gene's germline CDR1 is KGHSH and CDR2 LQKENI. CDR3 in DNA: TGTGCCAGCTCACCACCGTCGACCGCCGCTGATGAAAAACTGTTTTTT. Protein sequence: CASSPPSTAADEKLFF.

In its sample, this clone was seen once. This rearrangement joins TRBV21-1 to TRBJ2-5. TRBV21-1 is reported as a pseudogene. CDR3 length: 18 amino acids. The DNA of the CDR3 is TGTGCCAGCAGCAAATCGGGGCCTCATAGGCGACGTGGAGAGACCCAGTACTTC. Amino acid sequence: CASSKSGPHRRRGETQYF.

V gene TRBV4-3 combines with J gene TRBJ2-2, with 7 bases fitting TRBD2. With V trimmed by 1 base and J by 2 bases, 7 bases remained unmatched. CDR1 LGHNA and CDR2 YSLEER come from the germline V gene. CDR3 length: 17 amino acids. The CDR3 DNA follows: TGCGCCAGCAGCCAAGGGGGAGCGGGGAAAAACACCGGGGAGCTGTTTTTT. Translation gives CASSQGGAGKNTGELFF.

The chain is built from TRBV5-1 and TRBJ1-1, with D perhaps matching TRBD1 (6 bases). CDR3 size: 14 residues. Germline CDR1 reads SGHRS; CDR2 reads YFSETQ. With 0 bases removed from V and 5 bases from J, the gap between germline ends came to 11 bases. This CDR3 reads CASSLEGGVTEAFF. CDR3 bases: TGCGCCAGCAGCTTGGAAGGGGGTGTAACTGAAGCTTTCTTT.

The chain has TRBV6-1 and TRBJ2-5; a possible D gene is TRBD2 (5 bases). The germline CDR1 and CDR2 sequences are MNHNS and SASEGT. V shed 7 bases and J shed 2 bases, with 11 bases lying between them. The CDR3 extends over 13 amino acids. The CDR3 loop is CASKSGPQETQYF. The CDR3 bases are TGTGCCAGCAAAAGCGGACCACAAGAGACCCAGTACTTC.

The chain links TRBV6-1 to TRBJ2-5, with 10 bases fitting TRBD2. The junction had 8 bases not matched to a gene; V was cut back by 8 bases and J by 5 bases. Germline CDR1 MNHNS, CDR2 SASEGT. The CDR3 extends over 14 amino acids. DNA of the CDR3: TGTGCCAGCGATATAGCGGGAGGAGGGGAGACCCAGTACTTC. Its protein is CASDIAGGGETQYF.

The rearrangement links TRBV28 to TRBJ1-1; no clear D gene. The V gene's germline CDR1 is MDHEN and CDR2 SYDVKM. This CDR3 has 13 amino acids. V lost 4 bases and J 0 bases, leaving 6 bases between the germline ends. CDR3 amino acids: CASSYSVNTEAFF. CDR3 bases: TGTGCCAGCAGTTACTCGGTGAACACTGAAGCTTTCTTT.

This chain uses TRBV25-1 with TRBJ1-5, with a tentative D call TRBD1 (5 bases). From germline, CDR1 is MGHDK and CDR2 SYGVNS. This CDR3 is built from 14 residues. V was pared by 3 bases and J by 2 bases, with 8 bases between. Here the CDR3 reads CASSEAGRNQPQHF. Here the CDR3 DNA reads TGTGCCAGCAGTGAGGCAGGGCGCAATCAGCCCCAGCATTTT.

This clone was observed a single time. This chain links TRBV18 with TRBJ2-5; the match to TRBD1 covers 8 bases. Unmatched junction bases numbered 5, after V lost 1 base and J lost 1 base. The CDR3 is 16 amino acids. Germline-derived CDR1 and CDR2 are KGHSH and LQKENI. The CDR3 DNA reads TGTGCCAGCTCACCACTCGCTACAGGGGGCCAAGAGACCCAGTACTTC. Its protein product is CASSPLATGGQETQYF.

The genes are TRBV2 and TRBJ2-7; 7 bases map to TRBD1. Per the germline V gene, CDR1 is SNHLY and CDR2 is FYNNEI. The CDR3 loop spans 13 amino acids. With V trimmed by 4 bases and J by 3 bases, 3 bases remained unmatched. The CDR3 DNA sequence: TGTGCCAGCAGTGTGTGGACAGGCTACGAGCAGTACTTC. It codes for CASSVWTGYEQYF.

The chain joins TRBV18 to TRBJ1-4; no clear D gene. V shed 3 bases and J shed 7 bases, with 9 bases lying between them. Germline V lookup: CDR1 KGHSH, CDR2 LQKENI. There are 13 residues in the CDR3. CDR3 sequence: CASSPGAIEKLFF. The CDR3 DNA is TGTGCCAGCTCACCTGGAGCGATTGAAAAACTGTTTTTT.